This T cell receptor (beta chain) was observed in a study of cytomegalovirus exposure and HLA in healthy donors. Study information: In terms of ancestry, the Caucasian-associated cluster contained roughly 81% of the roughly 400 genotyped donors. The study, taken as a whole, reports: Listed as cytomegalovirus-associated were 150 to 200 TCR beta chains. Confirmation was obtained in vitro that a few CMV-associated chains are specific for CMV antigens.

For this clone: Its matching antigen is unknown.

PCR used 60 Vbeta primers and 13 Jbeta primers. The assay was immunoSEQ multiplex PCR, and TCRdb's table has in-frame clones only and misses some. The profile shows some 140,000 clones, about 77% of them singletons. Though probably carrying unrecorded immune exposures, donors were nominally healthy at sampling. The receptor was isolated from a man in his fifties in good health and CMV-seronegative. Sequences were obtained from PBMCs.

The CDR3: CASTPQTGFQPQHF. The CDR3 DNA sequence: TGTGCCAGCACGCCCCAGACGGGATTTCAGCCCCAGCATTTT. V and J are TRBV28 and TRBJ1-5; D is unclear. The CDR3 runs 14 residues. Germline-derived CDR1 and CDR2 are MDHEN and SYDVKM. Between the trimmed V and J ends, which lost 7 bases and 6 bases, there was a span of 16 bases.